The clone carrying this T cell receptor beta chain showed up many times. Semi-nested PCR with reverse primers in the TRAC or TRBC constant regions amplified each chain separately. One entry per CDR3 protein results from TCRdb running MiXCR on the 5' RACE reads. The table lists over 6,500 distinct CDR3 sequences, about 16% of them singletons. CDR1 is MNHEY and CDR2 is SVGEGT in the germline V gene. The V and J ends lost 4 bases and 1 base respectively, with 16 bases between them. This CDR3 spans 16 amino acids. The data are from a study of T cells generated in artificial thymic organoids. This chain joins TRBV6-2 or TRBV6-3 and TRBJ1-1, with D maybe TRBD1 (5 bases). The TCR sequence derives from a human donor who gave cord blood stem cells for thymic organoid culture, a cardiac surgery patient who gave postnatal thymus, or a blood donor (not recorded which). The sequenced material came from naive CD8+ T cells from the thymus. Stated subset: CD3+TCRalphabeta+CD8SP T cells; for blood, CD45RO-CCR7+ naive CD8+ T cells. The CDR3 loop reads CASSLNRQNPNTEAFF. For the CDR3, the DNA is TGTGCCAGCAGTTTAAATCGACAGAATCCGAACACTGAAGCTTTCTTT.